What follows describes a single T cell receptor beta chain. The CDR3 is made up of 13 amino acids. The V gene's germline CDR1 is SGHAT and CDR2 FQNNGV. V lost 1 base to trimming and J lost 5 bases, with 8 bases between them. The data are from a study of shared clonotypes between healthy human individuals. Overall study: The plates for each donor numbered three CD4 naive, three CD4 memory, two CD8 naive and one CD8 memory.

It was CD45RO-negative cells, positively selected for CCR7, that made up naive CD8 cells, with terminally differentiated effector memory CD45RA+ cells excluded. The data were produced by immunoSEQ multiplex PCR, yet TCRdb's version contains in-frame clones alone and is incomplete. The data hold 2 million to 2.5 million clones, with just over 90% observed a single time. This clonotype was sampled from a man aged 18 to 30 in good health. Some clones in this sample may be carry-over from other donors' samples. This rearrangement joins TRBV11-2 to TRBJ2-5; the D is unclear. Sequencing was done on a sample of naive CD8+ T cells from PBMCs. CDR3: CASSLVLTETQYF. DNA for the CDR3: TGTGCCAGCAGCTTAGTGTTAACGGAGACCCAGTACTTC. The full variable domain, in which reference TRBV11-2 and TRBJ2-5 provide the parts outside the CDR3, is EAGVAQSPRYKIIEKRQSVAFWCNPISGHATLYWYQQILGQGPKLLIQFQNNGVVDDSQLPKDRFSAERLKGVDSTLKIQPAKLEDSAVYLCASSLVLTETQYFGPGTRLLVL.